Listed below are T cell receptor beta chains from one sample, sequenced in a study of a mutant IDH1 vaccine in newly diagnosed glioma. These receptors' targets are unknown. Using immunoSEQ multiplex PCR, the repertoire was profiled, and TCRdb retains in-frame clones only, with some absent. The table has about 55,000 clones, about 80% seen once. This specimen consisted of PBMCs, obtained from a glioma patient whose treatment included an IDH1 peptide vaccine. The origin of the receptors is a man aged 40-55 years with glioma. Each CDR3 is given with its conserved first and last residue. D genes are given only for firm matches. The size field is filled for only some rows; it gives once, few, many or a size class.

j_gene: TRBJ2-5; d_gene: -; abundance: -; v_gene: TRBV18; CDR3nt: TGTGCCAGCTCACCGGAGGCGAACCGCGAGACCCAGTACTTC; CDR3aa: CASSPEANRETQYF
j_gene: TRBJ1-5; d_gene: -; abundance: -; v_gene: TRBV15; CDR3nt: TGTGCCACCAGCAGTCGAGGGGGACTTAGCAATCAGCCCCAGCATTTT; CDR3aa: CATSSRGGLSNQPQHF
j_gene: TRBJ2-2; d_gene: -; abundance: -; v_gene: TRBV5-3; CDR3nt: TGTGCCAGAAGCTTGATCGGCAGGAACGTGACCGGGGAGCTGTTTTTT; CDR3aa: CARSLIGRNVTGELFF
j_gene: TRBJ2-7; d_gene: TRBD2; abundance: once; v_gene: TRBV2; CDR3nt: TGTGCCAGCTCCCCTCGTAGCGGGAGCTCCTACGAGCAGTACTTC; CDR3aa: CASSPRSGSSYEQYF
j_gene: TRBJ2-5; d_gene: TRBD1; abundance: -; v_gene: TRBV19; CDR3nt: TGTGCCAGCTCAAGGGACAGACAAGAGACCCAGTACTTC; CDR3aa: CASSRDRQETQYF
j_gene: TRBJ1-2; d_gene: TRBD1; abundance: -; v_gene: TRBV14; CDR3nt: TGTGCCAGCAGCCAAGTCGGCAGGGGGGCTGGCTACACCTTC; CDR3aa: CASSQVGRGAGYTF
j_gene: TRBJ1-1; d_gene: -; abundance: few; v_gene: TRBV20-1; CDR3nt: TGCAGTGCCATAATGAACACTGAAGCTTTCTTT; CDR3aa: CSAIMNTEAFF
j_gene: TRBJ1-3; d_gene: -; abundance: -; v_gene: TRBV6-5; CDR3nt: TGTGCCAGCAGCCCCGTGAGCTCTGGAAACACCATATATTTT; CDR3aa: CASSPVSSGNTIYF
j_gene: TRBJ1-6; d_gene: -; abundance: -; v_gene: TRBV30; CDR3nt: TGTGCCTGGAATCCCGACGGCGCACCCCTCCACTTT; CDR3aa: CAWNPDGAPLHF
j_gene: TRBJ1-5; d_gene: -; abundance: -; v_gene: TRBV7-8; CDR3nt: TGTGCCAGCAGCTTAGGGGGGCCCAATCAGCCCCAGCATTTT; CDR3aa: CASSLGGPNQPQHF
j_gene: TRBJ1-1; d_gene: -; abundance: -; v_gene: TRBV5-6; CDR3nt: TGTGCCAGCAGCGGGACGGAAGATTTCACTGAAGCTTTCTTT; CDR3aa: CASSGTEDFTEAFF
j_gene: TRBJ2-1; d_gene: TRBD2; abundance: -; v_gene: TRBV4-1; CDR3nt: TGCGCCAGCAGCCCCGGGACTAGCTCCTACAATGAGCAGTTCTTC; CDR3aa: CASSPGTSSYNEQFF
j_gene: TRBJ2-4; d_gene: -; abundance: -; v_gene: TRBV5-1; CDR3nt: TGCGCCAGCAGTACCGAGCAAAACATTCAGTACTTC; CDR3aa: CASSTEQNIQYF
j_gene: TRBJ1-5; d_gene: -; abundance: -; v_gene: TRBV1; CDR3nt: TGCACCAGCAGCCGAACAGAGAGCTATAGCAATCAGCCCCAGCATTTT; CDR3aa: CTSSRTESYSNQPQHF
j_gene: TRBJ1-5; d_gene: -; abundance: -; v_gene: TRBV4-1; CDR3nt: TGCGCCAGCAGCCAAGTGGGGAATCAGCCCCAGCATTTT; CDR3aa: CASSQVGNQPQHF
j_gene: TRBJ2-5; d_gene: -; abundance: -; v_gene: TRBV29-1; CDR3nt: TGCAGCGTTGAGGGCACGGGAAGGAGACAAGAGACCCAGTACTTC; CDR3aa: CSVEGTGRRQETQYF
j_gene: TRBJ2-5; d_gene: -; abundance: -; v_gene: TRBV6-5; CDR3nt: TGTGCCAGCAGTCGAGACACGGGGGAGACCCAGTACTTC; CDR3aa: CASSRDTGETQYF
j_gene: TRBJ1-2; d_gene: -; abundance: -; v_gene: TRBV19; CDR3nt: TGTGCCAGTAGTATCCCAGGGAGGAACTATGGCTACACCTTC; CDR3aa: CASSIPGRNYGYTF
j_gene: TRBJ2-3; d_gene: TRBD1; abundance: -; v_gene: TRBV19; CDR3nt: TGTGCCAGTAGTACTCTACCGGGACAGGGAACAGATACGCAGTATTTT; CDR3aa: CASSTLPGQGTDTQYF
j_gene: TRBJ1-2; d_gene: -; abundance: -; v_gene: TRBV7-9; CDR3nt: TGTGCCAGCAGCTTTGCGGGCGTAGGGTATGGCTACACCTTC; CDR3aa: CASSFAGVGYGYTF
j_gene: TRBJ2-2; d_gene: -; abundance: -; v_gene: TRBV6-6; CDR3nt: TGTGCCAGCAGTTGGTCCAACACCGGGGAGCTGTTTTTT; CDR3aa: CASSWSNTGELFF
j_gene: TRBJ1-2; d_gene: -; abundance: -; v_gene: TRBV27; CDR3nt: TGTGCCAGCAGATACTCAGGGAAAGACTATGGCTACACCTTC; CDR3aa: CASRYSGKDYGYTF
j_gene: TRBJ2-7; d_gene: TRBD1; abundance: -; v_gene: TRBV5-4; CDR3nt: TGTGCCAGCAGCTCCGGACAGGGGAATGGGTACGAGCAGTACTTC; CDR3aa: CASSSGQGNGYEQYF
j_gene: TRBJ1-1; d_gene: -; abundance: once; v_gene: TRBV7-8; CDR3nt: TGTGCCAGCAGCTCCATCTCAGGGGTCACTGAAGCTTTCTTT; CDR3aa: CASSSISGVTEAFF
j_gene: TRBJ2-7; d_gene: -; abundance: -; v_gene: TRBV27; CDR3nt: TGTGCCAGCAGTTTATCTGGGGCAGGGTACGAGCAGTACTTC; CDR3aa: CASSLSGAGYEQYF
j_gene: TRBJ2-2; d_gene: -; abundance: -; v_gene: TRBV19; CDR3nt: TGTGCCAGTAAGATAGGGCAGAACACCGGGGAGCTGTTTTTT; CDR3aa: CASKIGQNTGELFF
j_gene: TRBJ2-5; d_gene: -; abundance: -; v_gene: TRBV6-1; CDR3nt: TGTGCCAGCAGTGAAGCAGTCACCAATACCTGGGAGACCCAGTACTTC; CDR3aa: CASSEAVTNTWETQYF
j_gene: TRBJ1-6; d_gene: -; abundance: medium-sized; v_gene: TRBV27; CDR3nt: TGTGCCAGCAGTTTGAACGGTAATTCACCCCTCCACTTT; CDR3aa: CASSLNGNSPLHF
j_gene: TRBJ2-5; d_gene: -; abundance: -; v_gene: TRBV6-6; CDR3nt: TGTGCCAGCAGTTACCGGGATCAAGAGACCCAGTACTTC; CDR3aa: CASSYRDQETQYF
j_gene: TRBJ1-2; d_gene: -; abundance: -; v_gene: TRBV11-2; CDR3nt: TGTGCCAGCAGCTTAGAGGGAGGACACATGAACTATGGCTACACCTTC; CDR3aa: CASSLEGGHMNYGYTF
j_gene: TRBJ2-7; d_gene: -; abundance: -; v_gene: TRBV15; CDR3nt: TGTGCCACCAGCGAGCGCTATGCCCACGAGCAGTACTTC; CDR3aa: CATSERYAHEQYF
j_gene: TRBJ2-4; d_gene: TRBD1; abundance: -; v_gene: TRBV5-4; CDR3nt: TGTGCCAGCAGCTTCCAGGGGGCGAAAAACATTCAGTACTTC; CDR3aa: CASSFQGAKNIQYF
j_gene: TRBJ1-4; d_gene: -; abundance: few; v_gene: TRBV7-2; CDR3nt: TGTGCCAGCAGCCTCAGACGCGGGCGATTAGAAAAACTGTTTTTT; CDR3aa: CASSLRRGRLEKLFF
j_gene: TRBJ2-7; d_gene: -; abundance: -; v_gene: TRBV29-1; CDR3nt: TGCAGCGTTGCGACCGATAAGGACTACGAGCAGTACTTC; CDR3aa: CSVATDKDYEQYF
j_gene: TRBJ1-1; d_gene: -; abundance: -; v_gene: TRBV19; CDR3nt: TGTGCCAGTAGGGAGTTGGGGGTTATGAACACTGAAGCTTTCTTT; CDR3aa: CASRELGVMNTEAFF
j_gene: TRBJ1-1; d_gene: TRBD1; abundance: -; v_gene: TRBV2; CDR3nt: TGTGCCAGCAGCACACAGGGGATGGGCACTGAAGCTTTCTTT; CDR3aa: CASSTQGMGTEAFF